This T cell receptor beta chain appears in the sequencing data of a study of sequential checkpoint blockade in melanoma. TCRdb's table, derived via immunoSEQ multiplex PCR, lists solely in-frame clones and lacks some. The table has 34,000 or so clones, 82% seen once. Treatment reported: randomized to nivolumab then ipilimumab (arm A) or the reverse (arm B). The CDR3 spans 17 residues. The V segment lost 3 bases and the J segment 7 bases; nucleotides outside the gene matches: 14. In germline, CDR1 is LNHDA, CDR2 SQIVND (reference sequence). The material was CD8+ T cells sorted from blood (inferred from file names), obtained from a patient given nivolumab and ipilimumab in sequence. The genes are TRBV19 and TRBJ1-2, with TRBD1 matching over 10 bases. The receptor was isolated from a human donor with melanoma. The CDR3 nucleotides read TGTGCCAGTAGTATGCTCTCTTCTCCGGGACAGGGGTTTGGCTACACCTTC. It specifies CASSMLSSPGQGFGYTF.